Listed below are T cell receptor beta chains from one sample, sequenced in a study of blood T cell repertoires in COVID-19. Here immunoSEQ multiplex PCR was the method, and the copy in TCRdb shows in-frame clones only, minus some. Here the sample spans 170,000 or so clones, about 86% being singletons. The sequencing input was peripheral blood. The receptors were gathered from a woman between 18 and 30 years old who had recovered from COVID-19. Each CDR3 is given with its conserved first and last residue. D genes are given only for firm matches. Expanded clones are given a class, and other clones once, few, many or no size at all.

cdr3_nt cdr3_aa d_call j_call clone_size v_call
TGTGCCAGCAGCGTAGAGGGACTGAACTCTGGAAACACCATATATTTT CASSVEGLNSGNTIYF . TRBJ1-3 . TRBV9
TGTGCCAGCAGTTTTCGGCAGGGTCGGAACACTGAAGCTTTCTTT CASSFRQGRNTEAFF . TRBJ1-1 . TRBV27
TGTGCCAGCAGCCTCCTACTCGGACAGGGGGCCACAGATACGCAGTATTTT CASSLLLGQGATDTQYF TRBD1 TRBJ2-3 . TRBV5-4
TGCGCCAGCAGCTTTGGGACTAGCGGGAGGCAAGAGACCCAGTACTTC CASSFGTSGRQETQYF TRBD2 TRBJ2-5 . TRBV5-1
TGTGCCACCAGTGATGGGACAGTCGATTCACCCCTCCACTTT CATSDGTVDSPLHF TRBD1 TRBJ1-6 . TRBV24-1
TGTGCCAGCAGCTTAGTCGGCGAGCAGTACTTC CASSLVGEQYF . TRBJ2-7 . TRBV7-9
TGTGCCAGCAGCCGAAGAGGGGGCAGGGAAAAACTGTTTTTT CASSRRGGREKLFF TRBD1 TRBJ1-4 once TRBV27
TGTGCCAGCGCAACAACAGATACGCAGTATTTT CASATTDTQYF . TRBJ2-3 . TRBV19
TGTGCCTGGAGTGTTGGGACAGGGATTGAAAAACTGTTTTTT CAWSVGTGIEKLFF TRBD1 TRBJ1-4 . TRBV30
TGTGCCAGCCTCCGGGACAGGGTCAACAATGAGCAGTTCTTC CASLRDRVNNEQFF TRBD1 TRBJ2-1 . TRBV5-6
TGCAGCGTTACCCGAGGGACAGGGGCGAACGAGCAGTACTTC CSVTRGTGANEQYF TRBD1 TRBJ2-7 once TRBV29-1
TGTGCCAGCTCGTCGTCGCGGACAGAGCAGTTCTTC CASSSSRTEQFF . TRBJ2-1 . TRBV18
TGTGCCACCAGCAGAGGCGACAGGGGTGCCGAGCAGTTCTTC CATSRGDRGAEQFF TRBD1 TRBJ2-1 . TRBV15
TGTGCCAGCAGCTCGCCTTTGGCACCGAACACTGAAGCTTTCTTT CASSSPLAPNTEAFF . TRBJ1-1 . TRBV11-2
TGTGCCAGCAGCCGGTCCGGGACAGCCATATACAATGAGCAGTTCTTC CASSRSGTAIYNEQFF TRBD1 TRBJ2-1 . TRBV14
TGTGCCAGCAGTTACCCTAGCGGGGAAGGAGAGACCCAGTACTTC CASSYPSGEGETQYF TRBD2 TRBJ2-5 once TRBV6-5
TGCGCCAGCAGCTCGCGACAGGCGAGTTTGAATGAGCAGTTCTTC CASSSRQASLNEQFF . TRBJ2-1 . TRBV5-1
TGCAGCGTTTCCGGGACAGGCAAAAACATTCAGTACTTC CSVSGTGKNIQYF TRBD1 TRBJ2-4 . TRBV29-1
TGCGCCAGCAGCTTCGGGTCCACAGGGGGCATCACAGATACGCAGTATTTT CASSFGSTGGITDTQYF TRBD1 TRBJ2-3 . TRBV5-1
TGTGCCAGCAGCTTAAATACAGTGAACACTGAAGCTTTCTTT CASSLNTVNTEAFF . TRBJ1-1 few TRBV11-1
TGTGCCAGCAGCGGTAGAGGAAAAATCTCTGGGGCCAACGTCCTGACTTTC CASSGRGKISGANVLTF . TRBJ2-6 . TRBV4-2
TGCGCCAGCAGCCAAGATAGGACAGGAGTCTACGAGCAGTACTTC CASSQDRTGVYEQYF TRBD1 TRBJ2-7 . TRBV4-1
TGTGCCAGTACCAAGACAGGGTTTGGCTACACCTTC CASTKTGFGYTF TRBD1 TRBJ1-2 few TRBV19
TGTGCCAGTAGTATAGGGTCCCGGGAAGGCAATCAGCCCCAGCATTTT CASSIGSREGNQPQHF . TRBJ1-5 . TRBV19